This T cell receptor (beta chain) emerged from a study of cytomegalovirus exposure and HLA in healthy donors. The PCR used 60 Vbeta and 13 Jbeta primers. Method: immunoSEQ multiplex PCR; TCRdb's copy keeps in-frame clones and lacks some. The sample shows around 84,000 clones, 70% to 80% of them seen only once. Study-wide results and limits: Productive status was seen about 87% or about 30% of the time for most TCR beta V segments in an earlier analysis.

There are 15 residues in the CDR3. Germline V CDR1 and CDR2: LNHDA, SQIVND (reference sequence). With V trimmed by 7 bases and J by 7 bases, 13 bases remained unmatched. With respect to this clone: The antigen remains unidentified.

The chain has TRBV19 and TRBJ1-5, with TRBD1 identical over 7 bases. The receptor's source is a human donor in good health. Sequencing was done on a sample of PBMCs. CDR3 sequence: CASKTAGGRDQPQHF. The CDR3 nucleotides read TGTGCCAGTAAGACGGCAGGGGGTCGAGACCAGCCCCAGCATTTT.